This TCR beta chain was identified during a study of technical replicates of blood from several donors. Assay: immunoSEQ multiplex PCR; the TCRdb copy retains only in-frame clones and omits some. The sample has 70,000 to 85,000 clones, 80% to 95% seen once. Only one count was recorded for this clone. This CDR3 is built from 15 residues. Trimming left V 8 bases short and J 0 bases short, with 13 bases between. Germline V gene lookup returns CDR1 SNHLY and CDR2 FYNNEI. Sequenced: T cells isolated from PBMCs. The chain links TRBV2 to TRBJ2-2; D unresolved. The source of this sequence is a human donor in good health. CDR3 amino acids: CASVAVNANTGELFF. Written as DNA, the CDR3 is TGTGCCAGCGTGGCGGTAAACGCGAACACCGGGGAGCTGTTTTTT.